This T cell receptor (beta chain) comes out of a study of T cell responses to AZD1222 COVID-19 vaccine. General study findings and limits: Elevations in Spike-specific TCR breadth and depth followed administration of two AZD1222 doses. Spike-wide vaccine-associated CD4 TCRs dominated at 160-218 and 743-854. The study reported that nearly half of spike-specific TCRs target unmutated variant regions. Just six AZD1222 recipients were seropositive at baseline.

The CDR3 is made up of 14 amino acids. V lost 4 bases to trimming and J lost 6 bases, with 15 bases between them. Germline CDR1 reads SGHRS; CDR2 reads YFSETQ. About this clone: Its antigen is currently unknown.

This table comes from immunoSEQ multiplex PCR, and its TCRdb copy is limited to in-frame clones, with some not included. The sample shows more than 80,000 clones, about 90% of them seen only once. Specimen: peripheral blood, collected 28 days after the second AZD1222 dose. The sequence came from an adult who received the AZD1222 COVID-19 vaccine. This sequence joins TRBV5-1 and TRBJ2-3, with a weak D call TRBD1 (6 bases). The CDR3 sequence: CASSQRQARDTQYF. The CDR3 DNA reads TGCGCCAGCAGCCAAAGACAGGCCCGTGATACGCAGTATTTT.